This T cell receptor beta chain came from a study of radiotherapy plus CTLA-4 blockade in lung cancer. Study-wide context: Objective responses emerged in about 20% of patients, and around 31% attained disease control. The study's findings and limits: Early blood T cell clone dynamics reportedly forecast response best, with interferon-beta. Radiotherapy was combined with ipilimumab, and tumor-derived TCR clones then expanded in blood.

Comments on this clone: The antigen is not known.

Clones were read by immunoSEQ multiplex PCR, and TCRdb kept only the in-frame ones, dropping some. This table has 95,000 to 150,000 clones, 70% to 90% appearing once. This TCR came from a human donor with non-small cell lung cancer that progressed on radiotherapy plus ipilimumab. Here the sequenced sample was peripheral blood, taken from a patient treated with radiotherapy plus ipilimumab.

CDR3 in amino acids: CASSQGLYADTQYF. The DNA for the CDR3 is TGTGCCAGCAGCCAGGGGCTATACGCAGATACGCAGTATTTT. The chain uses TRBV14 and TRBJ2-3; tentative D call: TRBD1 (5 bases). The CDR3 is 14 amino acids. Trimming left V 3 bases short and J 4 bases short, with 11 bases between. Germline V CDR1 and CDR2: SGHDN, FVKESK.